These 10 T cell receptor beta chains share one sample of origin, sequenced in a study of Graves' ophthalmopathy and Graves' hyperthyroidism. Researchers took RNA transcripts and amplified TCR beta CDR3 regions from them. HTBI primers primed a first-round RT-PCR, and a second-round multiplex PCR followed. TCRdb passed the multiplex PCR reads through MiXCR, listing each CDR3 protein once. This sample has about 660,000 distinct CDR3 sequences; about 38% occur once, and the top ten carry more than 2.5%. Input material: peripheral blood. Receptors originate from an adult man with Graves' ophthalmopathy.

As regards this clonotype: This may be a read error, as it is one base from a much larger clone. The CDR3 loop is CASDRQNTGAFF. CDR3 nucleotide sequence: TGTGCCAGCGATCGGCAGAACACTGGAGCTTTCTTT. The V gene is TRBV7-9, the J gene TRBJ1-1; no clear D gene. This CDR3 region has 12 residues. CDR1 is SEHNR, CDR2 FQNEAQ, per germline (reference sequence).

The chain combines TRBV29-1 with TRBJ1-2; D unresolved. The CDR3 totals 11 residues. Trimming pared 6 bases from V and 9 bases from J, leaving 14 bases between. The germline CDR1 and CDR2 sequences are SQVTM and ANQGSEA. The CDR3 is CSVTSGRSYTF. In nucleotides, the CDR3 is TGCAGCGTAACTAGCGGGAGGAGCTACACCTTC.

The chain has TRBV2 and TRBJ1-5; D might be TRBD1 (5 bases). The V and J ends lost 4 bases and 5 bases respectively, with 15 bases between them. CDR3 length: 15 residues. Germline V gene lookup returns CDR1 SNHLY and CDR2 FYNNEI. The CDR3 spells CASSARGADYQPQHF. The DNA of the CDR3 is TGTGCCAGCAGTGCTAGAGGGGCGGACTATCAGCCCCAGCATTTT. The full variable domain, completed using reference TRBV2 and TRBJ1-5, is EPEVTQTPSHQVTQMGQEVILRCVPISNHLYFYWYRQILGQKVEFLVSFYNNEISEKSEIFDDQFSVERPDGSNFTLKIRSTKLEDSAMYFCASSARGADYQPQHFGDGTRLSIL.

This clonotype was seen many times. The chain joins TRBV7-9 to TRBJ2-5; 10 bases map to TRBD1. The J segment lost 5 bases and the V segment lost 6 bases, leaving 9 bases of the junction unmatched. CDR3 length equals 15 residues. Germline loops: CDR1 SEHNR, CDR2 FQNEAQ (reference sequence). The CDR3 nucleotides are TGTGCCAGCAGTTATCGGGACAGGGGAGGGGAGACCCAGTACTTC. It encodes CASSYRDRGGETQYF.

This chain uses TRBV12-3 or TRBV12-4 with TRBJ1-2; TRBD1 matches 7 bases. The CDR3 contains 14 residues. The ends lost 4 bases at V and 8 bases at J; junction bases unmatched: 10. CDR3 nucleotides: TGTGCCAGCAGTTACGAGCAGGGGGTTCTGGGCTACACCTTC. Encoded protein: CASSYEQGVLGYTF.

The V call is TRBV20-1, the J call TRBJ2-5; D is tentatively TRBD1 or TRBD2 (6 bases each). In germline, CDR1 is DFQATT, CDR2 SNEGSKA (reference sequence). The CDR3 is made up of 16 amino acids. V lost 0 bases and J 9 bases, leaving 23 bases between the germline ends. The CDR3, as DNA: TGCAGTGCTAGAGATAACGGGGGCGGCGGCGGGGACGCCCAGTACTTC. Residues: CSARDNGGGGGDAQYF.

V usage is TRBV7-3 and J usage is TRBJ1-1, with D possibly being TRBD1 (5 bases). Germline V gene lookup returns CDR1 SGHTA and CDR2 FQGTGA. The CDR3 runs to 14 residues. V dropped 4 bases and J dropped 1 base, with 10 bases sitting between them. The CDR3 protein is CASSSPQANTEAFF. DNA of the CDR3: TGTGCCAGCAGCTCACCACAGGCGAACACTGAAGCTTTCTTT.

This clonotype was observed at least ten times. V and J are TRBV11-3 and TRBJ2-5; TRBD1 matches at 8 bases. In germline, CDR1 is SGHNT, CDR2 YENEEA. Trimming removed 5 bases from V and 3 bases from J; junction bases left unmatched: 8. This CDR3 contains 15 residues. CDR3 amino acids: CASSRWTGIEETQYF. CDR3 bases: TGTGCCAGCAGCCGATGGACAGGGATCGAAGAGACCCAGTACTTC.

This clonotype has more than one count but fewer than ten. J is TRBJ1-2 and V is TRBV20-1; 10 positions match TRBD1. Per the germline V gene, CDR1 is DFQATT and CDR2 is SNEGSKA (reference sequence). The CDR3 runs to 13 residues. The V gene end was trimmed by 3 bases and the J gene end by 8 bases; junction bases not matched to a gene: 6. For the CDR3, the DNA is TGCAGTGCTAGGTACGACAGGGGGCACGGCTACACCTTC. As protein: CSARYDRGHGYTF.

This chain joins TRBV7-2 and TRBJ1-1; TRBD1 might be the D (6 bases). V shed 5 bases and J shed 4 bases, with 14 bases lying between them. Looked up from germline, CDR1 is SGHTA and CDR2 is FQGNSA. The CDR3 sequence is 14 residues long. The CDR3 DNA follows: TGTGCCAGCAGCGTTGTTCAGGGGCCCACTGAAGCTTTCTTT. Translating gives CASSVVQGPTEAFF.